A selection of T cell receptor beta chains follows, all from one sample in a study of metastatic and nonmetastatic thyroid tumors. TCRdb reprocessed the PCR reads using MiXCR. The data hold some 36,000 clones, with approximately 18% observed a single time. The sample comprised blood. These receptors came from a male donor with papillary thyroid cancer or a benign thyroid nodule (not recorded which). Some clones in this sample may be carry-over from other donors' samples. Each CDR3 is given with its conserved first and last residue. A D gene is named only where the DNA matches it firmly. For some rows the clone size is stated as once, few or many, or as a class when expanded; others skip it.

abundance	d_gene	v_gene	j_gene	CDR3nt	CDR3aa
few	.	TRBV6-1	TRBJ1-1	TGTGCCAGCAGTGTCTCAAGCAACACTGAAGCTTTCTTT	CASSVSSNTEAFF
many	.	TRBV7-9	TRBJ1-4	TGTGCCAGCAGCTTAGCCGACCCCGGTGGCGAAAAACTGTTTTTT	CASSLADPGGEKLFF
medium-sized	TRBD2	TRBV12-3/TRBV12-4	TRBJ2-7	TGTGCCAGCAGTTTAGCACTAGCGGGGTACGAGCAGTACTTC	CASSLALAGYEQYF
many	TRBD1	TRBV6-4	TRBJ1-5	TGTGCCAGCGGATGGGGGACAGGGGACCACAATCAGCCCCAGCATTTT	CASGWGTGDHNQPQHF
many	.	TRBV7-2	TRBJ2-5	TGTGCCAGCAGCTACCAGGGGGGAAGCCAAGAGACCCAGTACTTC	CASSYQGGSQETQYF
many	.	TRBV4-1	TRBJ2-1	TGCGCCAGCAGCCAAGATCTTAACGGTTACTACAATGAGCAGTTCTTC	CASSQDLNGYYNEQFF
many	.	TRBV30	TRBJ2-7	TGTGCCTGGAGTGTACAGGGCTACGAGCAGTACTTC	CAWSVQGYEQYF
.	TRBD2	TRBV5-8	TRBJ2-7	TGTGCCAGCAGCTATCTTTCCGGGAGGGACTACGAGCAGTACTTC	CASSYLSGRDYEQYF
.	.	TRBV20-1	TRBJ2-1	TGCAGTGCTAGATTAGCGGACTTCTCCTACAATGAGCAGTTCTTC	CSARLADFSYNEQFF
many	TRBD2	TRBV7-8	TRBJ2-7	TGTGCCAGCAGCTGGGGACTAGCGGAGAGCTCCTACGAGCAGTACTTC	CASSWGLAESSYEQYF
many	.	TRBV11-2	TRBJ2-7	TGTGCCAGCAGCTTAGTTTGGGGTCAGGGGACCTACGAGCAGTACTTC	CASSLVWGQGTYEQYF
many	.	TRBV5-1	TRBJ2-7	TGCGCCAGCAAGGAAGGGCCCTACGAGCAGTACTTC	CASKEGPYEQYF
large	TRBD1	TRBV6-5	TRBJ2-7	TGTGCCAGCAGACAAAATACGTGGACAGGGCATGCAGACTACGAGCAGTACTTC	CASRQNTWTGHADYEQYF
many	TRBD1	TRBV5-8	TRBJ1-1	TGTGCCAGCAGCTCGGACAGGCTGAATGGGGCTTTCTTT	CASSSDRLNGAFF
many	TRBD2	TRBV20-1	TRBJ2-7	TGCAGTGCGTACGGGACCCGGGAGGACTACGAGCAGTACTTC	CSAYGTREDYEQYF
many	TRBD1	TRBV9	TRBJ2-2	TGTGCCAGCAGCGTAGCTGATCCAACAGGGGACACCGGGGAGCTGTTTTTT	CASSVADPTGDTGELFF
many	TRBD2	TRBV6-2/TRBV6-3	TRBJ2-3	TGTGCCAGCAGTTACTCCGATACTAGCGGGAGTTCGGATACGCAGTATTTT	CASSYSDTSGSSDTQYF
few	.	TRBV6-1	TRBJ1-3	TGTGCCAGCACCATCGATCCGATAGACTTCGGAAACACCATATATTTT	CASTIDPIDFGNTIYF
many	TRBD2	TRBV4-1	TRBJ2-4	TGCGCCAGCAGCCAAACCGGACTAGCGGGAGAGGGCATTCAGTACTTC	CASSQTGLAGEGIQYF
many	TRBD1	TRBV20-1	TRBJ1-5	TGCAGTGCAATAGAGACAGGGAATCAGCCCCAGCATTTT	CSAIETGNQPQHF
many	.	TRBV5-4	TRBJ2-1	TGTGCCAGCAGCTGGACTCAGAATGAGCAGTTCTTC	CASSWTQNEQFF
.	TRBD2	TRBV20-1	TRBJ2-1	TGCAGTGCTAGGCCGGGGACTAGGCCTCTTGGGAATGAGCAGTTCTTC	CSARPGTRPLGNEQFF
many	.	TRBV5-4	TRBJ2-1	TGTGCCAGCAGCTTGGGCAACTCTTTCTACAATGAGCAGTTCTTC	CASSLGNSFYNEQFF
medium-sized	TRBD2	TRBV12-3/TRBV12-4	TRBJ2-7	TGTGCCAGCAGTTCCGGGACTAGCGACGAGCAGTACTTC	CASSSGTSDEQYF
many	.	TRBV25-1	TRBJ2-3	TGTGCCAGCAGTGAATTTGGGACACCGAGAGATACGCAGTATTTT	CASSEFGTPRDTQYF
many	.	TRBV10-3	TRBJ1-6	TGTGCCATCAGTGAATCCGGGACGGGCCATAATTCACCCCTCCACTTT	CAISESGTGHNSPLHF
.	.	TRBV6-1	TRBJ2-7	TGTGCCAGCACCGAGAGACAGCTAGATCGGCAGTACTTC	CASTERQLDRQYF
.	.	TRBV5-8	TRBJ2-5	TGTGCCAGCAGCTTCGGCAGGGAGGTATTGGAGACCCAGTACTTC	CASSFGREVLETQYF
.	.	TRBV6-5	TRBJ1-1	TGTGCCAGCAGTTACACCGCCGGGACACGACCTGAAGCTTTCTTT	CASSYTAGTRPEAFF
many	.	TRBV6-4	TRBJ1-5	TGTGCCAGCAGTGAACAGACTGGTCAGCCCCAGCATTTT	CASSEQTGQPQHF
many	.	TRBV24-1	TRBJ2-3	TGTGCCACCGGGACCTCCTTAATGGATACGCAGTATTTT	CATGTSLMDTQYF